This T cell receptor (beta chain) comes out of a study of blood T cell repertoires in COVID-19. Study-level information: COVID-19 samples collected from the United States, Italy and Spain covered acute and convalescent phases. The cDNA or gDNA used as material had been derived from T cells, B-cell-depleted T cells, or PBMCs.

V gave up 4 bases and J gave up 2 bases; unmatched junction bases: 3. CDR1 is WSHSY and CDR2 is SAAADI in the germline V gene. The CDR3 consists of 14 residues. Authors' processing steps: Nucleated cell number was recorded as an estimate derived from reference gene primer amplification. The repertoire was sequenced with immunoSEQ multiplex PCR; TCRdb's copy has only in-frame clones and lacks some. D and trimming were read from the DNA, whereas the V and J calls and clone size are those reported in that table. The sample includes 150,000 to 200,000 clones, over 80% of them seen just once. The sequenced sample consisted of peripheral blood. This TCR came from a woman aged 50 to 60 with acute or convalescent COVID-19. The chain uses TRBV10-2 and TRBJ1-1, with 8 bases aligning to TRBD1. DNA for the CDR3: TGCGCCAGCAGTGGGGGACAGGCCAACACTGAAGCTTTCTTT. Translating it yields CASSGGQANTEAFF.